This T cell receptor (beta chain) came from a study of Ad26.COV2.S vaccination and SARS-CoV-2 variants. Looking at the study overall: In the study, Ad26.COV2.S was injected intramuscularly once, or twice 56 days apart. Study-level findings and limits: CD8+ and CD4+ T cells specific for spike reportedly responded with substantial breadth after vaccination.

Libraries were prepared by immunoSEQ multiplex PCR; TCRdb keeps only in-frame clonotypes and omits some of them. The sample carries 350,000 to 400,000 clones, about 88% recorded once. Comment on this clone: Its antigen is still unknown.

Germline V gene sequence: CDR1 MNHEY, CDR2 SVGAGI. This CDR3 is 15 amino acids long. Losses at the gene ends were 7 bases for V and 7 bases for J; bases not matched to a gene: 12. As for treatment: some 19 received Ad26.COV2.S at low or high dose, single or two shots; roughly five received placebo; per-sample allocation not given. Sampling occurred on day 63 after the first vaccine or placebo injection. The receptor's source is a person between 18 and 65 years old who received the Ad26.COV2.S COVID-19 vaccine or a placebo. The rearrangement joins TRBV6-5 to TRBJ1-2, with TRBD1 identical over 10 bases. The sequenced sample was peripheral blood, obtained in a trial of Ad26.COV2.S vaccine versus placebo. The CDR3 protein is CASTRGWTGGSGYTF. Written as DNA, the CDR3 is TGTGCCAGCACTAGAGGTTGGACAGGGGGATCTGGCTACACCTTC.